This T cell receptor beta chain stems from a study of T cell changes during pregnancy in multiple sclerosis. The CDR3 has 13 amino acids. The germline V gene has CDR1 MNHNY and CDR2 SVGAGI (reference sequence). The V end was cut by 0 bases, the J end by 7 bases, with 7 bases between. Measured with immunoSEQ multiplex PCR; TCRdb has only the in-frame clones, and not every one. In the table there are 90,000 to 150,000 clones, around 93% of which are singletons. The material was peripheral blood, obtained before pregnancy. The chain combines TRBV6-6 with TRBJ2-1; possibly TRBD2 for D (6 bases). The sequence was obtained from a female donor with multiple sclerosis, enrolled in a pregnancy study. The CDR3 nucleotides are TGTGCCAGCAGTTACTCGCGGGGTAATGAGCAGTTCTTC. Protein sequence: CASSYSRGNEQFF.